The source of this TCR beta chain is a study of blood T cells in healthy people across ages. Study-wide background: Template switching retrieved approximately one barcoded beta molecule for each two T cells. Study-level points and caveats: Naive CD4+ cells and diversity were both higher in long-lived donors than in aged donors.

Isolation of PBMCs gave at least 7 million cells per sample. Samples each yielded at least 5.5 micrograms of total RNA. A second PCR of 7 to 11 cycles used a sample-barcoded 5' primer and a J-beta primer mix. One entry per CDR3 protein, called by TCRdb with MiXCR from the 5' RACE reads. This sample carries hundreds of thousands of distinct CDR3 sequences, about 21% of them seen once, and the ten largest clones take roughly 3.6%. A few counts support this clonotype. Its antigen is not identified. Germline CDR1 SGHRS, CDR2 YFSETQ. V lost 0 bases to trimming and J lost 9 bases, with 13 bases between them. This CDR3 is built from 15 residues.

The sample was blood. The sequence came from a man between 65 and 85 years old in good health. This rearrangement joins TRBV5-1 to TRBJ1-6; D unclear. The CDR3 loop reads CASSLAGKGGSPLHF. The CDR3 nucleotides are TGCGCCAGCAGCTTGGCCGGGAAGGGCGGTTCACCCCTCCACTTT.